This T cell receptor (beta chain) was found in a study of shared clonotypes between healthy human individuals. Profiling relied on immunoSEQ multiplex PCR, and the TCRdb table lists in-frame clones only, not all of them. This repertoire shows millions of clones, just over 90% found once; its top ten account for over 0.12%. Sequenced sample: naive CD4+ T cells sorted from blood. This sample's subset: CD45RA+ positively selected. This TCR derives from a man younger than 30 in good health.

CDR3 nucleotides: TGTGCCAGCAGGCCTTCCCCAACAGGGGCTGTGTACGAGCAGTACTTC. This sequence encodes CASRPSPTGAVYEQYF. J is TRBJ2-7 and V is TRBV11-2; TRBD1 matches at 7 bases. V lost 6 bases and J lost 4; bases outside the gene matches: 15. This CDR3 comprises 16 residues. Germline V gene data show CDR1 as SGHAT and CDR2 as FQNNGV.